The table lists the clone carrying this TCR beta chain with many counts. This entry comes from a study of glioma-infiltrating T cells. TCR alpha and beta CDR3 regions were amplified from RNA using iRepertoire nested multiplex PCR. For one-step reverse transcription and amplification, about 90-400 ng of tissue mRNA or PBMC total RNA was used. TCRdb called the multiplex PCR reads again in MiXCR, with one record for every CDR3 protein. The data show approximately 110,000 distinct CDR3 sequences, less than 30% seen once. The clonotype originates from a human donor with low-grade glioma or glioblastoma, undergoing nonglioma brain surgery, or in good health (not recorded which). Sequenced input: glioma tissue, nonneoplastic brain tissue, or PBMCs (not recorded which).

CDR3 coding DNA: TGCGCCAGCAGCCAAGGTTGGACAGGGGGGGACACTGAAGCTTTCTTT. Translated: CASSQGWTGGDTEAFF. The chain recombines TRBV4-1 with TRBJ1-1; TRBD1 agrees at 10 bases. The CDR3 runs 16 residues. The germline V gene has CDR1 MGHRA and CDR2 YSYEKL. V trimming: 1 base; J trimming: 3 bases; junction bases outside the gene matches: 5.